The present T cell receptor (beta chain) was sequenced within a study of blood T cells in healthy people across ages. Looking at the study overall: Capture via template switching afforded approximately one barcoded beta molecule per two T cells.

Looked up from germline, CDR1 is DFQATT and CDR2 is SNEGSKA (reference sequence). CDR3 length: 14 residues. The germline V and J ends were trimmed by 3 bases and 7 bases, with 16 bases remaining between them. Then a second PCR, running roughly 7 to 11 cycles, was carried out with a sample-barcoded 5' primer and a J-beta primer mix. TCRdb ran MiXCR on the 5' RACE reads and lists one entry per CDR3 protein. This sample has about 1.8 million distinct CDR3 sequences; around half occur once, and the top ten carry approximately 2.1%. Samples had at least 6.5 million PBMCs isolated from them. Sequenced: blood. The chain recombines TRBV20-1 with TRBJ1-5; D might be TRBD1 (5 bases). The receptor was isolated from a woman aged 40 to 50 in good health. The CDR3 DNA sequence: TGCAGTGCTAGGAACGGGGCCGGGAGCCAGCCCCAGCATTTT. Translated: CSARNGAGSQPQHF.